The rows below give T cell receptor beta chains drawn from one sample of a study of blood T cell repertoires in COVID-19. Clones were sequenced by immunoSEQ multiplex PCR, and TCRdb holds only the in-frame ones, with some missing. The table records 50,000 to 65,000 clones, approximately 89% of them present only once. The specimen sequenced was peripheral blood. These receptors were obtained from a man aged 45-65 years with acute or convalescent COVID-19. Both conserved end residues are part of each CDR3. The order of the fields is J gene, V gene, clone size, D gene, CDR3 DNA, CDR3 protein. A D gene is named only where the DNA matches it firmly. Size tells how often a clone was seen (once, few, many) or the class of an expanded clone, and some rows leave it out.

j_call: TRBJ2-7; v_call: TRBV11-2; clone_size: once; d_call: .; cdr3_nt: TGTGCCAGCAGCTTAGCAGGAGGGGAGCAGTACTTC; cdr3_aa: CASSLAGGEQYF
j_call: TRBJ2-7; v_call: TRBV14; clone_size: .; d_call: .; cdr3_nt: TGTGCCAGCAGCCCCAATAGACTCGAGCAGTACTTC; cdr3_aa: CASSPNRLEQYF
j_call: TRBJ2-7; v_call: TRBV15; clone_size: .; d_call: .; cdr3_nt: TGTGCCACCAGCAGAATGACTGCTGCCGAGCAGTACTTC; cdr3_aa: CATSRMTAAEQYF
j_call: TRBJ2-1; v_call: TRBV11-3; clone_size: .; d_call: TRBD2; cdr3_nt: TGTGCCAGCAGCCAGACTAGCGGGGGCCTCAATGAGCAGTTCTTC; cdr3_aa: CASSQTSGGLNEQFF
j_call: TRBJ1-2; v_call: TRBV9; clone_size: .; d_call: .; cdr3_nt: TGTGCCAGCAGCGTAGTAGGGGTTGGCTACACCTTC; cdr3_aa: CASSVVGVGYTF
j_call: TRBJ2-1; v_call: TRBV5-1; clone_size: .; d_call: TRBD1; cdr3_nt: TGCGCCAGCAGCTCGAGGGACAGGGGTGTGGATGAGCAGTTCTTC; cdr3_aa: CASSSRDRGVDEQFF
j_call: TRBJ2-7; v_call: TRBV5-4; clone_size: .; d_call: .; cdr3_nt: TGTGCCAGCAGCTTGGCCGAGCAGGGGACCTACGAGCAGTACTTC; cdr3_aa: CASSLAEQGTYEQYF
j_call: TRBJ1-2; v_call: TRBV15; clone_size: .; d_call: .; cdr3_nt: TGTGCCACCAGCAGAGTTCCCTTCAGTTCGGGGGGCCCTTTCTACTATGGCTACACCTTC; cdr3_aa: CATSRVPFSSGGPFYYGYTF
j_call: TRBJ2-6; v_call: TRBV18; clone_size: .; d_call: .; cdr3_nt: TGTGCCAGCTCACCACCGGGGCTCTCTGGGGCCAACGTCCTGACTTTC; cdr3_aa: CASSPPGLSGANVLTF
j_call: TRBJ2-3; v_call: TRBV5-1; clone_size: .; d_call: TRBD1; cdr3_nt: TGCGCCAGCAGCTTGGCCCCGACAGGGGGCACAGATACGCAGTATTTT; cdr3_aa: CASSLAPTGGTDTQYF
j_call: TRBJ1-5; v_call: TRBV19; clone_size: .; d_call: .; cdr3_nt: TGTGCCAGTTTGGTGCAGGTTGCGGGTAGGCTTAGTCAGCCCCAGCATTTT; cdr3_aa: CASLVQVAGRLSQPQHF
j_call: TRBJ2-7; v_call: TRBV18; clone_size: .; d_call: TRBD1; cdr3_nt: TGTGCCAGCTCACCCTTTCGCGGACAGGGGGCATACGAGCAGTACTTC; cdr3_aa: CASSPFRGQGAYEQYF
j_call: TRBJ2-7; v_call: TRBV18; clone_size: .; d_call: .; cdr3_nt: TGTGCCAGCTCACCTCTATTCGACTTGTTGGACGAGCAGTACTTC; cdr3_aa: CASSPLFDLLDEQYF
j_call: TRBJ2-5; v_call: TRBV18; clone_size: once; d_call: .; cdr3_nt: TGTGCCAGCTCCCCGGTCGCAGGGCAGGAGACCCAGTACTTC; cdr3_aa: CASSPVAGQETQYF
j_call: TRBJ1-2; v_call: TRBV7-2; clone_size: .; d_call: TRBD1; cdr3_nt: TGTGCCAGCAGCTCCGGGACAGGGGGTTATTACTATGGCTACACCTTC; cdr3_aa: CASSSGTGGYYYGYTF
j_call: TRBJ2-7; v_call: TRBV5-1; clone_size: .; d_call: TRBD2; cdr3_nt: TGCGCCAGCAGCTTGAGCGGGGGGGCGTACGAGCAGTACTTC; cdr3_aa: CASSLSGGAYEQYF
j_call: TRBJ2-7; v_call: TRBV6-5; clone_size: .; d_call: TRBD2; cdr3_nt: TGTGCCAGCAGTTCTGGAGCGGGGTCAGGCCGCGAGCAGTACTTC; cdr3_aa: CASSSGAGSGREQYF
j_call: TRBJ1-2; v_call: TRBV19; clone_size: .; d_call: TRBD1; cdr3_nt: TGTGCCAGTAGTTCTACAGGGGCATCAAACTATGGCTACACCTTC; cdr3_aa: CASSSTGASNYGYTF
j_call: TRBJ1-1; v_call: TRBV6-5; clone_size: once; d_call: .; cdr3_nt: TGTGCCAGCGAACTACAAGTTTTTAACACTGAAGCTTTCTTT; cdr3_aa: CASELQVFNTEAFF
j_call: TRBJ2-2; v_call: TRBV12-3/TRBV12-4; clone_size: .; d_call: .; cdr3_nt: TGTGCCAGCAGGGAACAGGGAGCCGGGGAGCTGTTTTTT; cdr3_aa: CASREQGAGELFF
j_call: TRBJ2-5; v_call: TRBV4-1; clone_size: .; d_call: .; cdr3_nt: TGCGCCAGCAGCCCTCGACAGGTTCAAGAGACCCAGTACTTC; cdr3_aa: CASSPRQVQETQYF
j_call: TRBJ1-6; v_call: TRBV5-5; clone_size: once; d_call: .; cdr3_nt: TGTGCCAGCAGCCGTTCCGGGGTCCTTAATTCACCCCTCCACTTT; cdr3_aa: CASSRSGVLNSPLHF
j_call: TRBJ1-2; v_call: TRBV19; clone_size: .; d_call: .; cdr3_nt: TGTGCCAGTAGTATAGGCCTGGCGGGGGATGGCTACACCTTC; cdr3_aa: CASSIGLAGDGYTF
j_call: TRBJ1-1; v_call: TRBV2; clone_size: .; d_call: .; cdr3_nt: TGTGCCAGCAGTCTACAGGGTTCGGACACTGAAGCTTTCTTT; cdr3_aa: CASSLQGSDTEAFF
j_call: TRBJ1-1; v_call: TRBV11-2; clone_size: .; d_call: .; cdr3_nt: TGTGCCAGCAGCTTAGGACTTATGAACACTGAAGCTTTCTTT; cdr3_aa: CASSLGLMNTEAFF
j_call: TRBJ1-4; v_call: TRBV6-5; clone_size: .; d_call: TRBD1; cdr3_nt: TGTGCCAGCAGTCTAAACAGGGGTGGTGAAAAACTGTTTTTT; cdr3_aa: CASSLNRGGEKLFF
j_call: TRBJ2-7; v_call: TRBV19; clone_size: .; d_call: TRBD1; cdr3_nt: TGTGCCAGTAGTATGGACAGGGCCGAGCAGTACTTC; cdr3_aa: CASSMDRAEQYF
j_call: TRBJ2-7; v_call: TRBV5-1; clone_size: .; d_call: .; cdr3_nt: TGCGCCAGCAGCTTGGTGGAGGGATCCTACGAGCAGTACTTC; cdr3_aa: CASSLVEGSYEQYF
j_call: TRBJ1-1; v_call: TRBV10-1; clone_size: .; d_call: .; cdr3_nt: TGCGCCAGCAGTGAGTCGGGGGGGGGCCGAGACACTGAAGCTTTCTTT; cdr3_aa: CASSESGGGRDTEAFF
j_call: TRBJ2-2; v_call: TRBV3-1/TRBV3-2; clone_size: .; d_call: .; cdr3_nt: TGTGCCAGCAGCCAACAGGGCGCCGGGGAGCTGTTTTTT; cdr3_aa: CASSQQGAGELFF
j_call: TRBJ1-2; v_call: TRBV7-9; clone_size: .; d_call: .; cdr3_nt: TGTGCCAGCAGCCTCAGGGAGGGAAATGGCTACACCTTC; cdr3_aa: CASSLREGNGYTF
j_call: TRBJ1-6; v_call: TRBV28; clone_size: .; d_call: .; cdr3_nt: TGTGCCAGCAGCCACAGGAATTCACCCCTCCACTTT; cdr3_aa: CASSHRNSPLHF
j_call: TRBJ1-2; v_call: TRBV12-3/TRBV12-4; clone_size: .; d_call: TRBD1; cdr3_nt: TGTGCCAGCAGTGACAGGGAAGGTGGCTACACCTTC; cdr3_aa: CASSDREGGYTF
j_call: TRBJ2-1; v_call: TRBV4-1; clone_size: .; d_call: TRBD2; cdr3_nt: TGCGCCAGCAGCCAAGCCACCGGGACTAGCGGGGTCTATGAGCAGTTCTTC; cdr3_aa: CASSQATGTSGVYEQFF
j_call: TRBJ2-2; v_call: TRBV7-3; clone_size: few; d_call: TRBD2; cdr3_nt: TGTGCCAGCAGCTTAAACGGACTAGCGGGGCGGGGCACCGGGGAGCTGTTTTTT; cdr3_aa: CASSLNGLAGRGTGELFF
j_call: TRBJ2-7; v_call: TRBV10-3; clone_size: .; d_call: .; cdr3_nt: TGTGCCATCAGTGATGGGAGAAGCTCCTACGAGCAGTACTTC; cdr3_aa: CAISDGRSSYEQYF
j_call: TRBJ1-2; v_call: TRBV29-1; clone_size: .; d_call: .; cdr3_nt: TGCAGCGTTGACGGGGGAGGCACGGGATTC; cdr3_aa: CSVDGGGTGF